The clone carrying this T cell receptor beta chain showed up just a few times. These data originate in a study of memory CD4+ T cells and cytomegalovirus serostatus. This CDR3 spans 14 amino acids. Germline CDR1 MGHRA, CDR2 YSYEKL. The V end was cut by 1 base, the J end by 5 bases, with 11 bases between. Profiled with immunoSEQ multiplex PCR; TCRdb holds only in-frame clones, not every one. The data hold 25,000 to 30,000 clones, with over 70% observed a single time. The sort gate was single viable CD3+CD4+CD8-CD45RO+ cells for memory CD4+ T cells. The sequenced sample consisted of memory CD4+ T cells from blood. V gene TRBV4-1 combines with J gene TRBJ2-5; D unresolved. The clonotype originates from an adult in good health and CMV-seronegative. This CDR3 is CASSQGLRTETQYF. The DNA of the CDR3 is TGCGCCAGCAGCCAAGGGCTCAGGACGGAGACCCAGTACTTC.